Each of the 27 T cell receptor beta chains below was sequenced from the same sample in a study of T cells expressing NK-cell markers. Following a re-call of the 5' RACE reads, TCRdb has one entry per CDR3 protein and lacks DNA. The sample table sets out fewer than 400,000 distinct CDR3 sequences. Sequencing was carried out using blood T cells: a sorted CD56 or NKG2C T cell subset, CD4+ or CD8+ T cells, or bulk PBMC T cells (not recorded which). All receptors derive from a woman in her fifties or sixties in good health.

The V gene is TRBV30, the J gene TRBJ2-2; TCRdb calls TRBD1, which cannot be checked without DNA. This CDR3 region has 16 residues. Per the germline V gene, CDR1 is GTSNPN and CDR2 is SVGIG (reference sequence). CDR3 in amino acids: CAWIGIGGQVPGELFF.

The chain joins TRBV5-1 to TRBJ2-1; no DNA is available, so the TRBD2 call from TCRdb remains unchecked. This CDR3 has 18 residues. Germline CDR1 reads SGHRS; CDR2 reads YFSETQ. The CDR3 sequence is CASSLQTSGRTRYNEQFF.

The gene calls are TRBV11-3 and TRBJ1-5; TCRdb outputs TRBD1, but without DNA this stays unchecked. Germline lookup yields CDR1 SGHNT and CDR2 YENEEA. The CDR3 sequence is 15 residues long. CDR3 protein: CASSLDRASNQPQHF.

The rearrangement links TRBV19 to TRBJ2-1; the D call of TRBD2 rests on TCRdb alone, since no DNA is present to check it. Germline CDR1 LNHDA, CDR2 SQIVND (reference sequence). This CDR3 is built from 13 residues. The CDR3 is CASSIGAGAWQFF.

J is TRBJ2-2 and V is TRBV7-8; the D call of TRBD1 rests on TCRdb alone, since no DNA is present to check it. The CDR3 covers 18 residues. Germline V gives CDR1 SGHVS, CDR2 FQNEAQ. This CDR3 is CASSLDRERGAITGELFF.

The J gene is TRBJ2-1, the V gene TRBV24-1; without DNA, the TCRdb call of TRBD2 cannot be checked. The length of the CDR3 is 17 residues. Germline loops: CDR1 KGHDR, CDR2 SFDVKD. The CDR3: CATSALRPGLAFEEQFF.

The chain employs TRBV3-1 and TRBJ2-1; TCRdb's assignment of TRBD1 cannot be checked, as there is no DNA. This CDR3 has 14 residues. Germline V lookup: CDR1 LGHDT, CDR2 YNNKEL (reference sequence). CDR3 region: CASSPGAKTYFKFF.

The rearrangement uses TRBV12-3 or TRBV12-4 and TRBJ2-1; the D call from TCRdb, TRBD2, cannot be confirmed without DNA. The CDR3 is made up of 15 amino acids. CDR3 sequence reads: CASSLPGLAGGEQFF.

The chain links TRBV10-3 to TRBJ1-2; TCRdb returns TRBD1, unconfirmable since there is no DNA. Germline assignment: CDR1 ENHRY and CDR2 SYGVKD. The CDR3 has 15 residues. CDR3 residues: CAISETGLGGYGYTF.

The V call is TRBV10-2, the J call TRBJ1-1; the D call of TRBD1 rests on TCRdb alone, since no DNA is present to check it. This CDR3 is built from 17 residues. The germline V gene encodes CDR1 WSHSY and CDR2 SAAADI. The CDR3 here is CASFGFRDRGLNTEAFF.

This chain uses TRBV25-1 with TRBJ2-5; TCRdb's assignment of TRBD1 cannot be checked, as there is no DNA. CDR3 length: 15 amino acids. Germline loops: CDR1 MGHDK, CDR2 SYGVNS. CDR3: CASSEEGHQTETQYF.

The V gene is TRBV12-3 or TRBV12-4, the J gene TRBJ1-2. This CDR3 is built from 12 residues. CDR3 residues: CASSLDNYGYTF.

The chain combines TRBV3-1 with TRBJ2-1. The CDR3 extends over 13 amino acids. Germline V gives CDR1 LGHDT, CDR2 YNNKEL (reference sequence). The CDR3 protein is CASRRSSYNEQFF.

The gene calls are TRBV12-3 or TRBV12-4 and TRBJ2-7. The length of the CDR3 is 14 residues. The CDR3 here is CASTHGRLSYEQYF.

The genes are TRBV24-1 and TRBJ2-7; without DNA, the TCRdb call of TRBD1 cannot be checked. CDR3 length: 16 amino acids. The germline CDR1 and CDR2 sequences are KGHDR and SFDVKD. The CDR3 loop is CATSESDRGSSYEQYF.

This rearrangement joins TRBV29-1 to TRBJ2-2. Germline-derived CDR1 and CDR2 are SQVTM and ANQGSEA. The CDR3 length is 12 residues. The CDR3 is CSVELITGELFF.

The chain recombines TRBV4-1 with TRBJ2-3. Germline assignment: CDR1 MGHRA and CDR2 YSYEKL. The CDR3 contains 15 residues. The CDR3 protein is CASSHAVLSTDTQYF.

The genes are TRBV10-3 and TRBJ2-7; TCRdb reports TRBD1, a call that lacks DNA to check it against. The CDR3 has 12 residues. Germline CDR1 and CDR2: ENHRY and SYGVKD. This chain's CDR3 is CAIGSGGNEQYF.

The rearrangement uses TRBV5-1 and TRBJ2-1; there is no DNA to check the TCRdb D call of TRBD1. The CDR3 consists of 17 residues. Germline assignment: CDR1 SGHRS and CDR2 YFSETQ. The CDR3 spells CASSWHEREQGYNEQFF.

This chain uses TRBV6-1 with TRBJ2-7. The germline gives CDR1 MNHNS, CDR2 SASEGT. The CDR3 is 14 residues long. The CDR3 region is CASSEAGVSYEQYF.

This chain joins TRBV29-1 and TRBJ2-3; TCRdb names TRBD1, which stays unverified in the absence of DNA. Germline V gene data show CDR1 as SQVTM and CDR2 as ANQGSEA. The CDR3 spans 13 residues. CDR3 in amino acids: CSAHGGRADTQYF.

The chain combines TRBV6-1 with TRBJ1-5. Per germline, CDR1 MNHNS and CDR2 SASEGT. This CDR3 comprises 15 residues. The CDR3 is CASSEGSYSNQPQHF.

The rearrangement joins TRBV12-3 or TRBV12-4 to TRBJ1-4. The CDR3 has 16 amino acids. The CDR3 protein is CASSPMTARGNEKLFF.

The chain couples TRBV11-2 to TRBJ2-1; TCRdb's D call, TRBD2, is unchecked because there is no DNA. Germline V gene lookup returns CDR1 SGHAT and CDR2 FQNNGV. This CDR3 comprises 17 residues. The CDR3 spells CASSLGASGRASNEQFF. The variable domain in full, completed from reference TRBV11-2 and TRBJ2-1, reads EAGVAQSPRYKIIEKRQSVAFWCNPISGHATLYWYQQILGQGPKLLIQFQNNGVVDDSQLPKDRFSAERLKGVDSTLKIQPAKLEDSAVYLCASSLGASGRASNEQFFGPGTRLTVL.

The CDR3 sequence: CASSQVRLAANNEQFF. The chain is built from TRBV4-1 and TRBJ2-1; lacking DNA, the TRBD2 call made by TCRdb goes unchecked. CDR3 length equals 16 residues. Germline V lookup: CDR1 MGHRA, CDR2 YSYEKL.

The chain is built from TRBV12-3 or TRBV12-4 and TRBJ2-3; the TCRdb call, TRBD2, lacks DNA for checking. This CDR3 comprises 14 residues. CDR3: CASSLSPGWDTQYF.

This chain connects TRBV4-2 to TRBJ2-4; lacking DNA, the TRBD1 call made by TCRdb goes unchecked. The V gene's germline CDR1 is LGHNA and CDR2 YNFKEQ. The CDR3 spans 16 residues. CDR3 amino acids: CASSQGGAEAKNIQYF.